This T cell receptor beta chain was sequenced during a study of response to subunit inactivated influenza vaccine. In this sample, this clonotype turned up a few times. In TCRdb, the RT-PCR reads were re-called with MiXCR into one record per CDR3 protein. The sample records about 540,000 distinct CDR3 sequences, approximately 22% being singletons. These data also formed part of another study, on T cells expressing NK-cell markers. That paper notes: Production of TCR beta cDNA relied on 5'RACE template switching with UMIs. Researchers got TCR beta repertoires out of sorted CD3+CD56+NKG2C+, CD3+CD56+NKG2C- and CD3+CD56-NKG2C+ T cells. Restricting sorting to alpha-beta TCR T cells was achieved in several experiments by an anti-gamma-delta TCR antibody. Leadership of the CD3+CD56-NKG2C+ fraction also belonged to these clonotypes in several donors. It remained uncertain whether the expanded NKG2C+ T cell clones were specific for HCMV antigens.

The sequences come from CD4+ T cells sorted from PBMCs, collected less than 13 days after vaccination. The origin of this receptor is a man aged 45-65 years who received an inactivated influenza vaccine.

CDR3 sequence (DNA): TGTGCCAGCAGAAATCGCCCCGACGGTACAACTAATGAAAAACTGTTTTTT. This codes for CASRNRPDGTTNEKLFF. This chain uses TRBV28 with TRBJ1-4; unclear D gene. With 6 bases removed from V and 0 bases from J, the gap between germline ends came to 17 bases. The CDR3 sequence is 17 residues long. The germline V gene has CDR1 MDHEN and CDR2 SYDVKM.